What follows describes a single T cell receptor beta chain. What it binds is not known. This specimen belongs to a study of shared clonotypes between healthy human individuals. At the level of the study: Every donor yielded three CD4 naive, three CD4 memory, two CD8 naive and one CD8 memory plate. Study findings and constraints: Rarefaction demonstrated incomplete sorted-subset sequencing despite large depth.

V was trimmed by 6 bases and J by 2 bases, leaving 11 bases between them. CDR1 and CDR2 (germline): MNHEY, SMNVEV (reference sequence). The CDR3 length is 14 residues. Naive CD8 populations comprised CD45RO-negative cells positively selected for CCR7, excluding terminally differentiated effector memory CD45RA+ cells. Adult donors, all healthy and HIV-negative, had no recent acute infections or vaccinations. Profiled with immunoSEQ multiplex PCR; TCRdb holds only in-frame clones, not every one. The sample holds about 700,000 clones, about 90% seen once. The V call is TRBV27, the J call TRBJ2-1; possibly TRBD1 for D (6 bases). Sequenced sample: naive CD8+ T cells sorted from blood. This receptor was identified in a man aged 25 to 40 in good health. The CDR3: CASRLRTAYNEQFF. The CDR3 DNA sequence: TGTGCCAGCAGATTGCGGACAGCCTACAATGAGCAGTTCTTC.